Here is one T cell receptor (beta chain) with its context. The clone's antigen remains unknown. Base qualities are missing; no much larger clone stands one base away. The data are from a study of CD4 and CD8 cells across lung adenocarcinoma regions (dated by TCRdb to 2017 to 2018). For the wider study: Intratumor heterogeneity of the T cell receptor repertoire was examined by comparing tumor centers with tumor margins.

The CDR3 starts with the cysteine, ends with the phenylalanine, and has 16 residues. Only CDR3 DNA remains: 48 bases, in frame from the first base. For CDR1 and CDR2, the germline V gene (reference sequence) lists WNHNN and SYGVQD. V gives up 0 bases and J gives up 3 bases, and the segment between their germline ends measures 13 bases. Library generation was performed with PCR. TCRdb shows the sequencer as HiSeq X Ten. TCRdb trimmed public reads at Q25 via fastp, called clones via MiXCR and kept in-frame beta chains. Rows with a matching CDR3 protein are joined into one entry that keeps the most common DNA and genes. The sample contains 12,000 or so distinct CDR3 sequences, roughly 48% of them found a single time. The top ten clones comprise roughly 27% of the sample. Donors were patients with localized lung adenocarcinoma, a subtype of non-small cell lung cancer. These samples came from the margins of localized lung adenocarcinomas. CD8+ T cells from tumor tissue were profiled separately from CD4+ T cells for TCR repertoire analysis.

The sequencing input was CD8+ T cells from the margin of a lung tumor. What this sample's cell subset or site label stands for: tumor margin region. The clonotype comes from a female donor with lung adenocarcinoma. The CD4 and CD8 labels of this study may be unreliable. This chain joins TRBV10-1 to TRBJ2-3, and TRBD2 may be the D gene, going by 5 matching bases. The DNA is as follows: TGCGCCAGCAGTGAGTCGGTAGCGTGGGGTACAGATACGCAGTATTTT. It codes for CASSESVAWGTDTQYF.